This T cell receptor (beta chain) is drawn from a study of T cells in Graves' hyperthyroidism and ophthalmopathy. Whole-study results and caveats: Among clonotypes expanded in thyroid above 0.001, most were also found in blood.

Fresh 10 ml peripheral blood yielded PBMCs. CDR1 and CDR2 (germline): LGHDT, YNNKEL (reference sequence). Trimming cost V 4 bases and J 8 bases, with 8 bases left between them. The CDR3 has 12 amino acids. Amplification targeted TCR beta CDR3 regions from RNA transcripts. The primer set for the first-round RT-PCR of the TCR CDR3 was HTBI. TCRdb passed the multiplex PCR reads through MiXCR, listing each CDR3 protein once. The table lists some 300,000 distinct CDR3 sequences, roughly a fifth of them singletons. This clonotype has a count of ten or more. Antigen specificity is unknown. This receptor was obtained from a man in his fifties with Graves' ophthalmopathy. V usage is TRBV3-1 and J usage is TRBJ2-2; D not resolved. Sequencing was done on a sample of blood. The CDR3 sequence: CASSLARGELFF. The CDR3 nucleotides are TGTGCCAGCAGCCTAGCTAGAGGGGAGCTGTTTTTT.